This note documents a single TCR beta chain sequence. This specimen comes from a study of blood T cell repertoires in COVID-19. Measured with immunoSEQ multiplex PCR; TCRdb has only the in-frame clones, and not every one. The sample records 350,000 to 400,000 clones, nearly 90% being singletons. The recovered donors of Cohort 3 showed two negative PCRs, clearance, or symptom resolution. CDR3 size: 15 residues. Germline CDR1 and CDR2: SSHAT and FNYEAQ (reference sequence). Trimming shortened V by 1 base and J by 2 bases, and 10 bases separated the two germline ends. The chain couples TRBV7-7 to TRBJ2-3, with D tentatively TRBD2 (6 bases). This TCR was recovered from a woman aged 25 to 39 who had recovered from COVID-19. The material sequenced was PBMCs or T cells enriched from blood (not recorded which). This CDR3 is CASSLGSGVTDTQYF. The CDR3 DNA follows: TGTGCCAGCAGCTTAGGGTCGGGAGTCACAGATACGCAGTATTTT.